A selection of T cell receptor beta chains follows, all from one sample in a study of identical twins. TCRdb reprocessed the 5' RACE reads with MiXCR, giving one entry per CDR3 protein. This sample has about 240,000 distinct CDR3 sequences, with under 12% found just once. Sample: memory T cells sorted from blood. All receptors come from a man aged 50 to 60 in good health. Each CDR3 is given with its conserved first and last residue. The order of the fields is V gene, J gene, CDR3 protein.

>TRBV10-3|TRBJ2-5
CAISGSGETQYF
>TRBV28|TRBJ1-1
CASSFPDSEAFF
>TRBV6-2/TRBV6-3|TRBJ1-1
CAPGAGRKNTEAFF
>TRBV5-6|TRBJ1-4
CASSWAGTGSTNEKLFF
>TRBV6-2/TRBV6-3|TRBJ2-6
CASSPEPGRRAGANVLTF
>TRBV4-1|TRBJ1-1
CASQGRGENTEAFF
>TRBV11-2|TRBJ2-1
CASSLGVQSEQFF
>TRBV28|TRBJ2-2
CASYGDREWTGELFF
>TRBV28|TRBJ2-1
CASTGTSGRVSYNEQFF
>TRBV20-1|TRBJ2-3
CSARDLARTDTQYF
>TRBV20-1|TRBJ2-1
CSARDSAVYNEQFF
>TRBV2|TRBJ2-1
CASRWGDSYNEQFF
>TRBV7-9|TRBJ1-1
CASVLQGNTEAFF
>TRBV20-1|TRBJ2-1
CSARGPGQGTYNEQFF
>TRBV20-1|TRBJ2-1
CSARGKGGSDSYEQFF
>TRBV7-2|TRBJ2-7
CASSLTRTSGAREQYF
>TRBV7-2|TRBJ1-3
CASSRAGTGVGNTIYF
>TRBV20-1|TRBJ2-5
CSARDDGREQETQYF
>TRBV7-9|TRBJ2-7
CASSLAGVYEQYF
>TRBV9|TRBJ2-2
CASSQGETGELFF
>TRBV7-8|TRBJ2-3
CASSQTGTGVWDTQYF
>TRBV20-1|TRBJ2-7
CSARLGQGFSAEQYF
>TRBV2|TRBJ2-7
CASIVAGQGFSYEQYF
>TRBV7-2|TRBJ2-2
CASSLAVPGGELFF
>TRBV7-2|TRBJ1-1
CASSPQPGGGTEAFF
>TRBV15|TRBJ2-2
CATSREFRAANTGELFF
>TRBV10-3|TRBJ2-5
CAIRGDGRTETQYF
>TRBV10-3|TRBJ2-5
CAIRMTGEETQYF
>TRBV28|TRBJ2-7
CASSPPGLSYEQYF
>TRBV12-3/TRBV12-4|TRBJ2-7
CASSSQGQGRDYEQYF
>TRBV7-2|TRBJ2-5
CASSPSVGPQYF
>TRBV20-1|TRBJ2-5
CSARDSGGSQETQYF